A single sample gave rise to the 4 T cell receptor beta chains below, sequenced in a study of T cell responses to AZD1222 COVID-19 vaccine. Clones were sequenced by immunoSEQ multiplex PCR, and TCRdb holds only the in-frame ones, with some missing. Among roughly 170,000 clones listed, approximately 94% were seen once. This specimen consisted of peripheral blood, obtained 28 days after the second AZD1222 dose. Receptors were obtained from an adult who received the AZD1222 COVID-19 vaccine.

The chain joins TRBV7-3 to TRBJ2-2; D may be TRBD1 (5 bases). Germline V CDR1 and CDR2: SGHTA, FQGTGA. The germline V and J ends were trimmed by 4 bases and 0 bases, with 12 bases remaining between them. This CDR3 contains 16 residues. The DNA for the CDR3 is TGTGCCAGCAGCTGGGGCCCGGGCTCGAACACCGGGGAGCTGTTTTTT. Translated: CASSWGPGSNTGELFF. Variable domain in full (rest from reference TRBV7-3 and TRBJ2-2): GAGVSQTPSNKVTEKGKYVELRCDPISGHTALYWYRQSLGQGPEFLIYFQGTGAADDSGLPNDRFFAVRPEGSVSTLKIQRTERGDSAVYLCASSWGPGSNTGELFFGEGSRLTVL.

The J gene is TRBJ2-3, the V gene TRBV9; 7 bases agree with TRBD2. CDR3 size: 19 residues. Germline CDR1 SGDLS, CDR2 YYNGEE. V shed 0 bases and J 0 bases; nucleotides not matched to a gene: 13. The CDR3 nucleotides are TGTGCCAGCAGCGTAGCGGTCTCGGGACTATCCTCTAGCACAGATACGCAGTATTTT. It yields the protein CASSVAVSGLSSSTDTQYF. The variable domain in full, completed from reference TRBV9 and TRBJ2-3, reads DSGVTQTPKHLITATGQRVTLRCSPRSGDLSVYWYQQSLDQGLQFLIQYYNGEERAKGNILERFSAQQFPDLHSELNLSSLELGDSALYFCASSVAVSGLSSSTDTQYFGPGTRLTVL.

The rearrangement uses TRBV5-6 and TRBJ2-3; possibly TRBD2 for D (7 bases). CDR3 length equals 16 residues. V lost 1 base and J lost 4, with 16 bases in between. Germline values: CDR1 SGHDT, CDR2 YYEEEE. The CDR3 DNA reads as TGTGCCAGCAGCTTGCCACCCGGGGGGCGCCCAGATACGCAGTATTTT. As protein: CASSLPPGGRPDTQYF.

This chain links TRBV9 with TRBJ1-1; 8 bases map to TRBD1. The CDR3 runs 15 residues. Germline values: CDR1 SGDLS, CDR2 YYNGEE. V gave up 2 bases and J gave up 2 bases; unmatched junction bases: 5. The CDR3 here is CASSVGQASNTEAFF. DNA for the CDR3: TGTGCCAGCAGCGTGGGACAGGCGAGCAACACTGAAGCTTTCTTT.